These 3 T cell receptor beta chains came from one sample sequenced in a study of cytomegalovirus exposure and HLA in healthy donors. The PCR had 60 Vbeta and 13 Jbeta primers. Profiling relied on immunoSEQ multiplex PCR, and the TCRdb table lists in-frame clones only, not all of them. Counted here are around 190,000 clones, around 81% occurring once; the ten biggest clones make up around 1.9%. Sequenced: PBMCs. The receptors stem from a man aged 18 to 30 in good health and CMV-seronegative.

The chain links TRBV10-3 to TRBJ1-5; TRBD1 might be the D (6 bases). V was cut by 5 bases and J by 0 bases, with 11 bases left in between. This CDR3 spans 15 amino acids. Germline assignment: CDR1 ENHRY and CDR2 SYGVKD. CDR3 residues: CAISSGGHSNQPQHF. CDR3 sequence (DNA): TGTGCCATCAGTAGCGGGGGGCATAGCAATCAGCCCCAGCATTTT.

This clone was counted between two and nine times. The chain is built from TRBV7-6 and TRBJ2-7; 7 nucleotides line up with TRBD1. CDR3 length: 14 residues. CDR1 and CDR2 (germline): SGHVS, FNYEAQ. The V gene end was trimmed by 5 bases and the J gene end by 4 bases; junction bases not matched to a gene: 8. CDR3 in amino acids: CASSPRQGLYEQYF. CDR3 DNA: TGTGCCAGCAGCCCAAGACAGGGTTTGTACGAGCAGTACTTC.

The V gene is TRBV13, the J gene TRBJ2-3, with a weak D call TRBD2 (5 bases). CDR1 is PRHDT and CDR2 is FYEKMQ in the germline V gene (reference sequence). The length of the CDR3 is 14 residues. V lost 4 bases to trimming and J lost 4 bases, with 12 bases between them. CDR3 DNA sequence: TGTGCCAGCAGCTCGCCCGAGGGCGCAGATACGCAGTATTTT. This translates into CASSSPEGADTQYF.